This TCR beta chain comes out of a study of blood T cell repertoires in COVID-19. In the study overall: COVID-19 samples, acute and convalescent, were from the United States, Italy and Spain. PBMCs, B-cell-depleted T cells, or T cells were the source of the cDNA or gDNA that made up the material.

This CDR3 is 12 amino acids long. The germline CDR1 and CDR2 sequences are SQVTM and ANQGSEA. Original data processing: For nucleated cells, counts were estimated from reference gene primer amplification. Data came from immunoSEQ multiplex PCR; TCRdb stores just in-frame clones and leaves some out. For V, J and clone size, that table is used; D and trimming come from the DNA. The table has around 200,000 clones, approximately 85% seen once. The receptor's source is a human donor with active or convalescent COVID-19. The donor label of this sample is uncertain. The sample comprised peripheral blood. This rearrangement joins TRBV29-1 to TRBJ2-3; 8 nucleotides align to TRBD1. The CDR3 here is CSGQGATDTQYF. CDR3 nucleotide sequence: TGCTCCGGCCAGGGGGCAACAGATACGCAGTATTTT.